This record looks at one T cell receptor (beta chain) sequence and its context. TCRdb keeps only in-frame clones here, not all; method: immunoSEQ multiplex PCR. The table shows 150,000 or so clones, with 84% occurring only once. The data belong to a study of blood T cell repertoires in COVID-19. Background on the study: Donors in the United States, Italy and Spain gave samples during acute or convalescent COVID-19. T cells, B-cell-depleted T cells, or PBMCs provided the cDNA or gDNA that served as material.

V was pared by 1 base and J by 3 bases, with 4 bases of the junction left unmatched. The length of the CDR3 is 16 residues. Germline V gene data show CDR1 as SGHAT and CDR2 as FQDESV (reference sequence). Sequencing was done on a sample of peripheral blood. The rearrangement uses TRBV11-1 and TRBJ2-1; 9 bases match TRBD2. This receptor was taken from a man between 18 and 35 years old with active or convalescent COVID-19. DNA of the CDR3: TGTGCCAGCAGCTTAGGGGGACTAGCCCTCTACAATGAGCAGTTCTTC. It specifies CASSLGGLALYNEQFF.